These 17 T cell receptor beta chains originate from one sample sequenced in a study of radiation and T cells in renal cell carcinoma. Documented time point: blood 2 weeks post-SBRT. The treatment denotes: 15 Gy SBRT to primary tumor, nephrectomy 4 weeks later. Generated by immunoSEQ multiplex PCR, the TCRdb table keeps only in-frame clones and is missing some. The top ten clones hold roughly 13% of a sample with some 150,000 clones, about nine tenths of them seen once. Specimen: blood, collected from a patient whose treatment included radiotherapy and nephrectomy. These receptors originate from a woman in her forties or fifties with renal cell carcinoma.

V usage is TRBV6-6 and J usage is TRBJ2-5; the D is unclear. Trimming cost V 1 base and J 4 bases, with 10 bases left between them. This CDR3 has 14 residues. Germline V CDR1 and CDR2: MNHNY, SVGAGI (reference sequence). CDR3 loop: CASSYWKDGETQYF. DNA for the CDR3: TGTGCCAGCAGTTACTGGAAGGACGGAGAGACCCAGTACTTC.

CDR3 nucleotide sequence: TGTGCCAGCAGCTTATTTGCGGCTGACTCCTACAATGAGCAGTTCTTC. Translation: CASSLFAADSYNEQFF. The chain carries TRBV7-9 and TRBJ2-1; D remains unclear. The V gene lost 2 bases and the J gene lost 0 bases, with 11 bases spanning the gap. The CDR3 runs 16 residues. The germline V gene encodes CDR1 SEHNR and CDR2 FQNEAQ (reference sequence).

This clone has just one count. The rearrangement links TRBV6-1 to TRBJ1-2; D is possibly TRBD1 (5 bases). Per germline, CDR1 MNHNS and CDR2 SASEGT. This CDR3 spans 14 amino acids. V was trimmed by 7 bases and J by 8 bases, leaving 20 bases between them. CDR3 nucleotides: TGTGCCAGCAACATCCAGGGAGTTCAAGGAGGCTACACCTTC. Amino acid sequence: CASNIQGVQGGYTF.

The chain links TRBV6-1 to TRBJ1-2, with 8 bases identical to TRBD1. V was pared by 5 bases and J by 4 bases, with 6 bases of the junction left unmatched. The germline V gene has CDR1 MNHNS and CDR2 SASEGT. The CDR3 is made up of 14 amino acids. The CDR3 nucleotides read TGTGCCAGCAGTCTAGAGGACAGGGTCTATGGCTACACCTTC. Its translation is CASSLEDRVYGYTF.

The chain links TRBV19 to TRBJ2-2; D is tentatively TRBD1 or TRBD2 (5 bases each). The CDR3 spans 16 residues. CDR1 is LNHDA, CDR2 SQIVND, per germline (reference sequence). V was cut by 3 bases and J by 0 bases, with 11 bases left in between. In nucleotides, the CDR3 is TGTGCCAGTAGTATTGAGGGGCGTTCGAACACCGGGGAGCTGTTTTTT. Encoded protein: CASSIEGRSNTGELFF.

The V and J genes are TRBV5-1 and TRBJ1-1; 9 nucleotides agree with TRBD1. Germline CDR1 SGHRS, CDR2 YFSETQ. This CDR3 is built from 21 residues. J gave up 3 bases and V 4 bases, and 25 bases lay outside the gene matches. The CDR3 sequence is CASSAWGSRTGVAFRDTEAFF. DNA for the CDR3: TGCGCCAGCAGCGCCTGGGGTTCTAGGACAGGGGTAGCTTTCCGGGACACTGAAGCTTTCTTT.

This chain links TRBV18 with TRBJ1-4, with 7 bases aligning to TRBD1. V was clipped by 3 bases and J by 7 bases; unmatched bases: 14. Germline V gives CDR1 KGHSH, CDR2 LQKENI. The CDR3 loop spans 17 amino acids. The DNA of the CDR3 is TGTGCCAGCTCACCCCTATTCTCCAGGGGGGCAGGTGAAAAACTGTTTTTT. It yields the protein CASSPLFSRGAGEKLFF.

In its sample, this clone was seen once. The chain recombines TRBV6-4 with TRBJ2-5; D gene unclear. V gave up 7 bases and J gave up 1 base, with 25 bases separating them. Germline CDR1 is MRHNA and CDR2 is SNTAGT. The CDR3 covers 18 residues. In DNA form, the CDR3 reads TGTGCCAGCACGATATTCCCAGGACCAAGAATTACCCAAGAGACCCAGTACTTC. It encodes CASTIFPGPRITQETQYF.

This clone was detected once. This chain uses TRBV6-5 with TRBJ1-4; 8 bases map to TRBD1. The CDR3 is 14 residues long. Germline V gives CDR1 MNHEY, CDR2 SVGAGI. V lost 6 bases and J lost 4; bases outside the gene matches: 4. CDR3 coding DNA: TGTGCCAGCAGAAGGACAGGGATTAATGAAAAACTGTTTTTT. Its translation: CASRRTGINEKLFF.

The J gene is TRBJ2-7, the V gene TRBV6-5, with a weak D call TRBD2 (5 bases). This CDR3 contains 15 residues. CDR1 and CDR2 from the germline V gene are MNHEY and SVGAGI. V was clipped by 0 bases and J by 2 bases, with 11 bases between them. The CDR3 bases are TGTGCCAGCAGTTACTCGTCGGGGAGTGCCTACGAGCAGTACTTC. Residues: CASSYSSGSAYEQYF.

The J gene is TRBJ2-1, the V gene TRBV9, with D tentatively TRBD2 (5 bases). Germline CDR1 and CDR2: SGDLS and YYNGEE. Between the trimmed V and J ends, which lost 0 bases and 6 bases, there was a span of 7 bases. The CDR3 has 13 residues. The CDR3 bases are TGTGCCAGCAGCGTAGGCACTAGCAATGAGCAGTTCTTC. It translates to CASSVGTSNEQFF. The full variable domain, with the rest looked up from reference TRBV9 and TRBJ2-1, is DSGVTQTPKHLITATGQRVTLRCSPRSGDLSVYWYQQSLDQGLQFLIQYYNGEERAKGNILERFSAQQFPDLHSELNLSSLELGDSALYFCASSVGTSNEQFFGPGTRLTVL.

V and J are TRBV9 and TRBJ2-6, with 11 bases fitting TRBD1. After removal of 4 bases from V and 0 bases from J, the junction contained 9 bases not matched to a gene. Germline V gene sequence: CDR1 SGDLS, CDR2 YYNGEE. The CDR3 runs to 19 residues. The CDR3 protein is CASSPRGGQGVSGANVLTF. In nucleotides, the CDR3 is TGTGCCAGCAGCCCCCGAGGGGGACAGGGGGTCTCTGGGGCCAACGTCCTGACTTTC.

The chain uses TRBV2 and TRBJ2-5; 7 nucleotides match TRBD1. The CDR3 runs to 15 residues. V was pared by 5 bases and J by 5 bases, with 11 bases of the junction left unmatched. Per the germline V gene, CDR1 is SNHLY and CDR2 is FYNNEI. Here the CDR3 reads CASSLDRESWETQYF. CDR3 nucleotide sequence: TGTGCCAGCAGTTTAGACAGGGAGTCCTGGGAGACCCAGTACTTC.

The chain employs TRBV11-1 and TRBJ1-6; D not resolved. This CDR3 has 15 residues. V lost 4 bases and J 7 bases, leaving 14 bases between the germline ends. The V gene's germline CDR1 is SGHAT and CDR2 FQDESV (reference sequence). The CDR3 coding sequence is TGTGCCAGCAGCTCCAGACCCGTCAGCAATTCACCCCTCCACTTT. Its protein product is CASSSRPVSNSPLHF.

The chain joins TRBV7-9 to TRBJ1-3; D gene ambiguous. The germline V gene has CDR1 SEHNR and CDR2 FQNEAQ (reference sequence). V was trimmed by 10 bases and J by 0 bases, leaving 13 bases between them. This CDR3 is 14 amino acids long. CDR3 loop: CAIRRGSSGNTIYF. The CDR3, as DNA: TGTGCCATCCGACGGGGTTCCTCTGGAAACACCATATATTTT.

The chain combines TRBV6-5 with TRBJ2-7; D may match TRBD1 or TRBD2 (6 bases each). V lost 6 bases, J lost 1 base, and 13 bases lay in between. Per germline, CDR1 MNHEY and CDR2 SVGAGI. This CDR3 is built from 14 residues. This CDR3 reads CASRRGALSYEQYF. CDR3 bases: TGTGCCAGCAGGAGGGGGGCTTTGTCCTACGAGCAGTACTTC.

The V gene is TRBV6-5, the J gene TRBJ1-5, with D maybe TRBD1 (5 bases). The CDR3 sequence is 14 residues long. From germline, CDR1 is MNHEY and CDR2 SVGAGI. V dropped 6 bases and J dropped 8 bases, with 17 bases sitting between them. The CDR3 loop is CASSHIRAGEPQHF. The CDR3 DNA reads as TGTGCCAGCAGCCACATCCGGGCGGGGGAGCCCCAGCATTTT.